This T cell receptor (beta chain) emerged from a study of blood T cell repertoires in COVID-19. Method: immunoSEQ multiplex PCR; TCRdb's copy keeps in-frame clones and lacks some. The table records around 130,000 clones, more than 80% of them present only once. The germline V gene encodes CDR1 MDHEN and CDR2 SYDVKM. This CDR3 is built from 17 residues. Germline trimming cut 4 bases from V and 0 bases from J; bases unmatched to any gene: 5. Sequencing input: peripheral blood. This chain uses TRBV28 with TRBJ1-4; the match to TRBD1 covers 10 bases. This clonotype was obtained from a woman between 55 and 75 years old with acute or convalescent COVID-19. The CDR3 sequence is CASSSGQGEATNEKLFF. The CDR3 DNA reads as TGTGCCAGCAGTTCCGGACAGGGGGAAGCAACTAATGAAAAACTGTTTTTT.